Below, 31 T cell receptor beta chains from the same sample are listed, as sequenced in a study of blood T cell repertoires in COVID-19. Sequenced by immunoSEQ multiplex PCR; TCRdb stores in-frame clones only, minus some. The data hold roughly 210,000 clones, with 80% to 85% observed a single time. Sequencing was performed on peripheral blood. The origin of the receptors is a woman older than 75 with COVID-19, enrolled during active disease.

The sample holds a few counts of this clone. The chain has TRBV11-2 and TRBJ1-1; tentative D call: TRBD1 (5 bases). The CDR3 contains 12 residues. The germline CDR1 and CDR2 sequences are SGHAT and FQNNGV. Deletions cut 3 bases from V and 7 bases from J, with 9 bases between. The CDR3 bases are TGTGCCAGCAGCTTGCTCAGGGATGAAGCTTTCTTT. This encodes CASSLLRDEAFF.

The chain's CDR3 is CASSYVGQFISGANVLTF. The CDR3, as DNA: TGTGCCAGCAGTTACGTCGGACAGTTCATCTCTGGGGCCAACGTCCTGACTTTC. The genes are TRBV6-2 or TRBV6-3 and TRBJ2-6; perhaps TRBD1 as D (6 bases). V was cut by 2 bases and J by 0 bases, with 14 bases left in between. CDR1 is MNHEY, CDR2 SVGEGT, per germline. This CDR3 is built from 18 residues.

The chain employs TRBV28 and TRBJ1-1; the D gene is possibly TRBD1 (6 bases). Germline lookup yields CDR1 MDHEN and CDR2 SYDVKM. The CDR3 extends over 15 amino acids. V lost 5 bases and J 3 bases, leaving 16 bases between the germline ends. The CDR3: CASSRGGATYTEAFF. CDR3 nucleotides: TGTGCCAGCAGTCGAGGGGGGGCTACGTACACTGAAGCTTTCTTT.

V and J are TRBV4-1 and TRBJ1-3; a possible D gene is TRBD1 (6 bases). Germline V CDR1 and CDR2: MGHRA, YSYEKL. Trimming took off 1 base at V and 2 bases at J, with 9 bases between the two ends. This CDR3 comprises 15 residues. CDR3 amino acids: CASSQGAGAGNTIYF. In nucleotides, the CDR3 is TGCGCCAGCAGCCAAGGGGCAGGGGCTGGAAACACCATATATTTT.

This chain joins TRBV1 and TRBJ2-6; the D segment call TRBD1 is taken from the table without a DNA check. TRBV1 is designated a pseudogene. The CDR3 runs to 18 residues. The CDR3 DNA is TGCACCAGCAGCCAAGGTACAGAAACCCCCTCTGGGGCCAACGTCCTGACTTTC. Protein sequence: CTSSQGTETPSGANVLTF.

The rearrangement joins TRBV5-1 to TRBJ2-5; possible D gene TRBD1, 6 bases. The CDR3 length is 14 residues. V gave up 4 bases and J gave up 2 bases, with 12 bases separating them. CDR1 SGHRS and CDR2 YFSETQ come from the germline V gene. CDR3 sequence reads: CASSGGQGQETQYF. CDR3 sequence (DNA): TGCGCCAGCAGCGGGGGACAAGGACAAGAGACCCAGTACTTC.

In its sample, this clone was seen once. The gene calls are TRBV4-3 and TRBJ2-1, with 11 bases lining up with TRBD2. Trimming cost V 0 bases and J 0 bases; bases outside gene matches: 7. The CDR3 extends over 19 amino acids. The V gene's germline CDR1 is LGHNA and CDR2 YSLEER. The CDR3, as DNA: TGCGCCAGCAGCCAAGAAGCTAGCGGGGGGCCCAGCTCCTACAATGAGCAGTTCTTC. Translation: CASSQEASGGPSSYNEQFF.

This chain joins TRBV19 and TRBJ2-7; TRBD1 agrees at 10 bases. Germline CDR1 and CDR2: LNHDA and SQIVND (reference sequence). With V trimmed by 2 bases and J by 7 bases, 8 bases remained unmatched. The CDR3 sequence is 15 residues long. CDR3 sequence reads: CASSIRGTGAEEQYF. The CDR3 DNA sequence: TGTGCCAGTAGTATAAGAGGGACAGGGGCGGAAGAGCAGTACTTC.

This clone showed up just once. The CDR3 spells CASSPQGTSNQPQHF. Written as DNA, the CDR3 is TGTGCCAGCAGCCCACAGGGGACTAGCAATCAGCCCCAGCATTTT. J is TRBJ1-5 and V is TRBV3-1 (or the pseudogene TRBV3-2), with 7 nucleotides matching TRBD1. J was trimmed by 0 bases and V by 4 bases; bases with no gene match: 3. CDR3 size: 15 residues. Germline V gives CDR1 LGHDT, CDR2 YNNKEL (reference sequence).

The rearrangement uses TRBV6-5 and TRBJ2-7; D not resolved. The germline V gene encodes CDR1 MNHEY and CDR2 SVGAGI. This CDR3 is 13 amino acids long. Trimming left V 2 bases short and J 0 bases short, with 5 bases between. The CDR3 spells CASSYGNSYEQYF. CDR3 sequence (DNA): TGTGCCAGCAGTTACGGCAACTCCTACGAGCAGTACTTC.

V and J are TRBV5-1 and TRBJ1-4, with a tentative D call TRBD1 (6 bases). Germline V gene data show CDR1 as SGHRS and CDR2 as YFSETQ. The CDR3 runs to 16 residues. Trimming shortened V by 2 bases and J by 4 bases, and 15 bases separated the two germline ends. The CDR3 region has the DNA TGCGCCAGCAGCTTAACAGGGTCGTTCGGTAATGAAAAACTGTTTTTT. The encoded protein is CASSLTGSFGNEKLFF.

The V gene is TRBV19, the J gene TRBJ1-1; D is unresolved. Germline CDR1 and CDR2: LNHDA and SQIVND (reference sequence). V lost 4 bases and J 0 bases, leaving 9 bases between the germline ends. This CDR3 spans 14 amino acids. The CDR3 sequence is CASSTNQVNTEAFF. CDR3 coding DNA: TGTGCCAGTAGTACTAACCAAGTGAACACTGAAGCTTTCTTT.

V gene TRBV7-9 combines with J gene TRBJ2-5, with TRBD1 matching 7 bases. Germline CDR1 and CDR2: SEHNR and FQNEAQ (reference sequence). The CDR3 has 15 residues. V shed 2 bases and J 3 bases; nucleotides not matched to a gene: 6. The CDR3 loop reads CASSLPGQTKETQYF. In DNA form, the CDR3 reads TGTGCCAGCAGCTTACCGGGACAGACAAAAGAGACCCAGTACTTC.

The chain uses TRBV5-1 and TRBJ1-1, with D perhaps TRBD1 (5 bases). In germline, CDR1 is SGHRS, CDR2 YFSETQ. V lost 0 bases to trimming and J lost 1 base, with 7 bases between them. CDR3 size: 14 residues. The CDR3 coding sequence is TGCGCCAGCAGCTTGGACACAGGGAACACTGAAGCTTTCTTT. It translates to CASSLDTGNTEAFF.

The chain employs TRBV28 and TRBJ2-1, with D perhaps matching TRBD2 (6 bases). The CDR3 length is 14 residues. V shed 7 bases and J shed 0 bases, with 10 bases lying between them. CDR1 is MDHEN and CDR2 is SYDVKM in the germline V gene. The CDR3 nucleotides read TGTGCCAGCAACCTGGGGGGCTCCTACAATGAGCAGTTCTTC. It encodes CASNLGGSYNEQFF.

This chain links TRBV5-1 with TRBJ2-2; TRBD2 matches at 7 bases. Looked up from germline, CDR1 is SGHRS and CDR2 is YFSETQ. The CDR3 consists of 15 residues. The V and J ends lost 1 base and 6 bases, in that order; junction bases with no gene match: 6. The CDR3 DNA sequence: TGCGCCAGCAGCTTGCGGGGGGACGGCGCCGGGGAGCTGTTTTTT. The encoded protein is CASSLRGDGAGELFF. The complete variable domain, with remaining parts taken from reference TRBV5-1 and TRBJ2-2, reads KAGVTQTPRYLIKTRGQQVTLSCSPISGHRSVSWYQQTPGQGLQFLFEYFSETQRNKGNFPGRFSGRQFSNSRSEMNVSTLELGDSALYLCASSLRGDGAGELFFGEGSRLTVL.

V and J are TRBV2 and TRBJ1-1, with TRBD1 matching over 7 bases. The germline gives CDR1 SNHLY, CDR2 FYNNEI. CDR3 length equals 13 residues. V shed 8 bases, J shed 2 bases, and the junction held 5 bases outside the gene matches. The CDR3: CASGTETNTEAFF. CDR3 sequence (DNA): TGTGCCAGCGGGACAGAGACAAACACTGAAGCTTTCTTT.

The chain joins TRBV7-2 to TRBJ2-5, with TRBD2 identical over 10 bases. CDR1 SGHTA and CDR2 FQGNSA come from the germline V gene. J gave up 2 bases and V 0 bases, and 6 bases lay outside the gene matches. The CDR3 is made up of 17 amino acids. The CDR3 spells CASSLAGSGGGQETQYF. The DNA of the CDR3 is TGTGCCAGCAGCTTAGCTGGCAGCGGGGGGGGGCAAGAGACCCAGTACTTC.

This chain joins TRBV6-2 or TRBV6-3 and TRBJ1-2, with 10 bases lining up with TRBD1. Germline V CDR1 and CDR2: MNHEY, SVGEGT. The CDR3 has 16 residues. Losses at the gene ends were 5 bases for V and 4 bases for J; bases not matched to a gene: 10. The CDR3 loop reads CASSTRQGAGTYGYTF. Written as DNA, the CDR3 is TGTGCCAGCAGTACTAGACAGGGGGCGGGAACCTATGGCTACACCTTC.

This sequence joins TRBV3-1 (or the pseudogene TRBV3-2) and TRBJ2-5; D unclear. With 0 bases removed from V and 1 base from J, the gap between germline ends came to 6 bases. The CDR3 has 14 residues. CDR1 is LGHDT, CDR2 YNNKEL, per germline (reference sequence). This CDR3 reads CASSQDIAQETQYF. The CDR3 nucleotides are TGTGCCAGCAGCCAAGATATAGCCCAAGAGACCCAGTACTTC.

The chain employs TRBV24-1 and TRBJ2-5; 11 bases line up with TRBD2. Germline V gene data show CDR1 as KGHDR and CDR2 as SFDVKD. The V and J ends lost 3 bases and 2 bases, in that order; junction bases with no gene match: 1. There are 15 residues in the CDR3. CDR3 nucleotides: TGTGCCACCAGTGATACTAGCGGGGGACAAGAGACCCAGTACTTC. Its protein is CATSDTSGGQETQYF.

V and J are TRBV5-4 and TRBJ1-3, with 11 positions matching TRBD1. Trimming at V came to 4 bases and at J to 5 bases, leaving 5 bases not matched to a gene. The CDR3 consists of 15 residues. Germline assignment: CDR1 SGHNT and CDR2 YYREEE (reference sequence). The CDR3 spells CASSTGQGARNTIYF. In nucleotides, the CDR3 is TGTGCCAGCAGCACAGGACAGGGGGCAAGAAACACCATATATTTT. Looking up the rest from reference TRBV5-4 and TRBJ1-3 gives the full variable domain: ETGVTQSPTHLIKTRGQQVTLRCSSQSGHNTVSWYQQALGQGPQFIFQYYREEENGRGNFPPRFSGLQFPNYSSELNVNALELDDSALYLCASSTGQGARNTIYFGEGSWLTVV.

The chain joins TRBV24-1 to TRBJ2-6, with a tentative D call TRBD1 (6 bases). Germline V CDR1 and CDR2: KGHDR, SFDVKD. V was clipped by 6 bases and J by 0 bases, with 11 bases between them. This CDR3 comprises 16 residues. For the CDR3, the DNA is TGTGCCACCAGTAGTACAGGGAGCTCTGGGGCCAACGTCCTGACTTTC. This gives the protein CATSSTGSSGANVLTF.

The rearrangement links TRBV27 to TRBJ2-7; TRBD1 aligns across 7 bases. V was clipped by 6 bases and J by 2 bases; unmatched bases: 4. The germline CDR1 and CDR2 sequences are MNHEY and SMNVEV (reference sequence). The CDR3 loop spans 13 amino acids. The CDR3 here is CASRRTGTYEQYF. CDR3 DNA: TGTGCCAGCAGAAGGACAGGTACCTACGAGCAGTACTTC.

The chain links TRBV6-5 to TRBJ1-4; 7 nucleotides agree with TRBD1. The germline V gene encodes CDR1 MNHEY and CDR2 SVGAGI. This CDR3 is built from 14 residues. J was trimmed by 8 bases and V by 2 bases; bases with no gene match: 5. As DNA, the CDR3 is TGTGCCAGCAGTTACGCGACAGGGAGGGAAAAACTGTTTTTT. Translating it yields CASSYATGREKLFF.

Here the CDR3 reads CASSQSGTENYGYTF. CDR3 nucleotide sequence: TGTGCCAGCAGCCAATCCGGGACAGAAAACTATGGCTACACCTTC. The rearrangement joins TRBV16 to TRBJ1-2; 7 nucleotides align to TRBD1. This CDR3 is built from 15 residues. After removal of 0 bases from V and 2 bases from J, the junction contained 3 bases not matched to a gene. The V gene's germline CDR1 is KGHSY and CDR2 FQNENV.

The V and J genes are TRBV2 and TRBJ2-1; 11 bases align to TRBD1. Germline assignment: CDR1 SNHLY and CDR2 FYNNEI. The CDR3 has 14 residues. V shed 6 bases, J shed 8 bases, and the junction held 6 bases outside the gene matches. The CDR3 sequence is CASSQDRGRYEQFF. The CDR3 DNA sequence: TGTGCCAGCAGCCAGGACAGGGGGCGGTATGAGCAGTTCTTC.

The chain employs TRBV6-5 and TRBJ1-6; tentatively, D is TRBD1 (6 bases). V was pared by 7 bases and J by 10 bases, with 20 bases between. The CDR3 spans 15 residues. Germline V CDR1 and CDR2: MNHEY, SVGAGI. The CDR3 DNA follows: TGTGCCAGCACCCAGGGGACATACGTACGATCACCCCTCCACTTT. Protein: CASTQGTYVRSPLHF.

The chain joins TRBV4-3 to TRBJ2-3, with D tentatively TRBD1 (6 bases). Germline V gives CDR1 LGHNA, CDR2 YSLEER. V lost 1 base, J lost 0 bases, and 17 bases lay in between. The CDR3 extends over 18 amino acids. The CDR3 loop reads CASSQGAPGAASTDTQYF. CDR3 sequence (DNA): TGCGCCAGCAGCCAAGGAGCTCCAGGGGCGGCTAGCACAGATACGCAGTATTTT.

The rearrangement joins TRBV6-2 or TRBV6-3 to TRBJ2-7; weak D call: TRBD2 (6 bases). The CDR3 is 12 residues long. Trimming shortened V by 5 bases and J by 4 bases, and 9 bases separated the two germline ends. The germline gives CDR1 MNHEY, CDR2 SVGEGT. The CDR3 reads CASSMGGYEQYF. Here the CDR3 DNA reads TGTGCCAGCAGTATGGGGGGTTACGAGCAGTACTTC.

A remark on this clone: The junction and the germline gene differ at one end; a read error may be behind it. The chain carries TRBV11-3 and TRBJ1-1; the match to TRBD1 covers 9 bases. This CDR3 contains 13 residues. Per the germline V gene, CDR1 is SGHNT and CDR2 is YENEEA. CDR3 in amino acids: CASSPGEGQGLQF. The DNA of the CDR3 is TGTGCCAGCAGTCCTGGGGAGGGACAGGGCCTTCAATTT. The full variable domain, with the rest looked up from reference TRBV11-3 and TRBJ1-1, is EAGVVQSPRYKIIEKKQPVAFWCNPISGHNTLYWYLQNLGQGPELLIRYENEEAVDDSQLPKDRFSAERLKGVDSTLKIQPAELGDSAVYLCASSPGEGQGLQFGQGTRLTVV.